This T cell receptor (beta chain) was profiled in a study of T-cell reconstitution after alpha-beta-depleted transplantation in children (dated by TCRdb to about 2016). Some background on the complete study: Using TCR repertoire profiling, the study quantitatively followed how T-cell immune reconstitution unfolded in children after TCRalphabeta/CD19-depleted allogeneic hematopoietic cell transplantation.

The label giving this sample's treatment or condition can be read as: allogeneic hematopoietic cell transplantation with graft depleted of TCRalphabeta T cells and CD19 B cells. The transplant recipients were children given TCRalphabeta/CD19-depleted allogeneic hematopoietic cell grafts. CDR1 is given as MGHDK and CDR2 as SYGVNS, both from the germline V gene. The CDR3 measures 13 amino acids from cysteine to phenylalanine. Only the CDR3 portion is preserved as DNA: 39 bases, with reading frame beginning at the first base. V drops 4 bases and J drops 3 bases, leaving 9 bases in between. Study-wide conclusions, independent of this receptor: The apparently early alphabetaT-cell count recovery about two months after transplant was reportedly dependent on only several hundred rapidly expanded clones derived from non-depleted graft cells. Hyperexpanded clone frequencies declined over subsequent months; after one year, T-cell counts and TCRbeta diversity were mostly attributed to newly produced T cells. In some patients, the high TCRbeta diversity seen at day 60 was put down to recipient T cells and intrathymic progenitors that had survived conditioning.

Library preparation employed PCR. The data were produced on an Illumina HiSeq 2500. TCR libraries were prepared with molecular barcoding, using unique molecular identifiers to normalize TCRbeta repertoire quantification. Through fastp at Q25 and MiXCR, TCRdb rebuilt clones from the public reads, retaining in-frame beta chains. Rows with one shared CDR3 protein collapse into an entry with the most common genes and DNA. In all, the sample holds 180,000 or so distinct CDR3 sequences, and roughly 6.3% of those were seen once. The biggest ten clones account for around 4.1% of the sample. This clonotype was picked up many times. It lacks a known antigen. Per-base qualities were not stored, and no clone one base away is much larger.

The V gene is TRBV25-1 and the J gene is TRBJ2-5; TRBD2 might be the D gene, on 6 matching bases. The sequence came from a girl in the first two years of life with combined immunodeficiency, due to receive a stem cell transplant. This specimen consisted of PBMCs, obtained before TCRalphabeta/CD19-depleted stem cell transplant. At the DNA level, the sequence is TGTGCCAGCAGTGGGCGACTAGAAGAGACCCAGTACTTC. It codes for CASSGRLEETQYF.